These 14 T cell receptor beta chains share one sample of origin, sequenced in a study of shared clonotypes between healthy human individuals. Clones were sequenced by immunoSEQ multiplex PCR, and TCRdb holds only the in-frame ones, with some missing. The sample shows millions of clones, approximately 95% of them seen only once. What was sequenced was naive CD4+ T cells from PBMCs. Regarding subset: CD45RA+ positively selected. The receptor source for this set is a man between 18 and 35 years old in good health. Some clones in this sample may be carry-over from other donors' samples.

The chain employs TRBV9 and TRBJ1-3; D may be TRBD1 (6 bases). V was clipped by 3 bases and J by 4 bases, with 11 bases between them. Germline V gene lookup returns CDR1 SGDLS and CDR2 YYNGEE. This CDR3 is built from 14 residues. The CDR3 DNA sequence: TGTGCCAGCAGCGCGGACAGTTACGGAAACACCATATATTTT. Translating it yields CASSADSYGNTIYF.

This clone was seen a single time. This same CDR3 is encoded by further DNA sequences in the sample. CDR3 region: CASSVRLADYNEQFF. The CDR3 DNA is TGTGCCAGCAGCGTCAGACTAGCGGACTACAATGAGCAGTTCTTC. The rearrangement joins TRBV9 to TRBJ2-1; TRBD2 aligns across 9 bases. This CDR3 spans 15 amino acids. Germline CDR1 SGDLS, CDR2 YYNGEE. The J segment lost 3 bases and the V segment lost 2 bases, leaving 3 bases of the junction unmatched.

The chain carries TRBV2 and TRBJ2-6; 9 bases agree with TRBD1. CDR1 is SNHLY and CDR2 is FYNNEI in the germline V gene. This CDR3 is 17 amino acids long. Unmatched junction bases numbered 7, after V lost 7 bases and J lost 0 bases. For the CDR3, the DNA is TGTGCCAGCACCCAACAGGGGGCCACCTCTGGGGCCAACGTCCTGACTTTC. Translation: CASTQQGATSGANVLTF.

Regarding this clone: At one end, the junction sequence differs from germline, possibly due to a read error. CDR3 nucleotide sequence: TGTGCCAGCAGCTTAGGCGGGAGATACCGAGAGGCCCAGTACTTC. This sequence encodes CASSLGGRYREAQYF. This rearrangement joins TRBV5-4 to TRBJ2-5; TRBD2 matches at 7 bases. The CDR3 is made up of 15 amino acids. Germline-derived CDR1 and CDR2 are SGHNT and YYREEE (reference sequence).

The rearrangement links TRBV7-9 to TRBJ1-2; D unclear. Trimming removed 0 bases from V and 3 bases from J, with 5 bases in between. The germline gives CDR1 SEHNR, CDR2 FQNEAQ (reference sequence). The length of the CDR3 is 13 residues. The CDR3 protein is CASSLAVDYGYTF. The CDR3 DNA reads TGTGCCAGCAGCTTAGCGGTGGACTATGGCTACACCTTC. The full variable domain, completed using reference TRBV7-9 and TRBJ1-2, is DTGVSQNPRHKITKRGQNVTFRCDPISEHNRLYWYRQTLGQGPEFLTYFQNEAQLEKSRLLSDRFSAERPKGSFSTLEIQRTEQGDSAMYLCASSLAVDYGYTFGSGTRLTVV.

The V call is TRBV28, the J call TRBJ1-5; D is unclear. V lost 5 bases, J lost 3 bases, and 8 bases lay in between. The germline V gene encodes CDR1 MDHEN and CDR2 SYDVKM. This CDR3 has 13 amino acids. CDR3 coding DNA: TGTGCCAGCAGTACGGGCCTCAATCAGCCCCAGCATTTT. It encodes CASSTGLNQPQHF.

In this sample, this clone turned up once. The chain couples TRBV5-1 to TRBJ2-7, with D unresolved. The V gene's germline CDR1 is SGHRS and CDR2 YFSETQ. V dropped 0 bases and J dropped 0 bases, with 10 bases sitting between them. The CDR3 covers 15 residues. The CDR3 loop reads CASSLGQDPSYEQYF. DNA of the CDR3: TGCGCCAGCAGCTTGGGCCAGGATCCCTCCTACGAGCAGTACTTC. The full variable domain, completed using reference TRBV5-1 and TRBJ2-7, is KAGVTQTPRYLIKTRGQQVTLSCSPISGHRSVSWYQQTPGQGLQFLFEYFSETQRNKGNFPGRFSGRQFSNSRSEMNVSTLELGDSALYLCASSLGQDPSYEQYFGPGTRLTVT.

V usage is TRBV4-2 and J usage is TRBJ1-2, with TRBD1 matching over 7 bases. CDR1 and CDR2 from the germline V gene are LGHNA and YNFKEQ. The CDR3 spans 14 residues. V lost 6 bases, J lost 4 bases, and 8 bases stayed unmatched. The CDR3 DNA is TGTGCCAGCAGTCTCGCGGGACAGATCTATGGCTACACCTTC. It translates to CASSLAGQIYGYTF.

V is TRBV11-2 and J is TRBJ2-1; D assignment may be TRBD1 or TRBD2 (6 bases each). The CDR3 extends over 17 amino acids. Trimming stripped 0 bases from V and 1 base from J, with 13 bases between. The germline V gene encodes CDR1 SGHAT and CDR2 FQNNGV. This CDR3 is CASSLEWGARSYNEQFF. CDR3 sequence (DNA): TGTGCCAGCAGCTTAGAGTGGGGGGCGCGGTCCTACAATGAGCAGTTCTTC. Supplemented by reference TRBV11-2 and TRBJ2-1, the full variable domain reads EAGVAQSPRYKIIEKRQSVAFWCNPISGHATLYWYQQILGQGPKLLIQFQNNGVVDDSQLPKDRFSAERLKGVDSTLKIQPAKLEDSAVYLCASSLEWGARSYNEQFFGPGTRLTVL.

This chain connects TRBV19 to TRBJ2-3; 10 positions match TRBD2. Germline CDR1 reads LNHDA; CDR2 reads SQIVND (reference sequence). The V segment lost 7 bases and the J segment 2 bases; nucleotides outside the gene matches: 6. CDR3 length: 15 amino acids. CDR3: CASTLSGRATDTQYF. The CDR3 nucleotides read TGTGCCAGTACCCTCAGCGGGAGGGCCACAGATACGCAGTATTTT.

This clone was detected once. The CDR3 spells CASSRRGLEDDEQYF. The CDR3, as DNA: TGTGCCAGCAGCCGGCGTGGCCTAGAGGATGACGAGCAGTACTTC. This chain uses TRBV7-9 with TRBJ2-7; D uncertain. CDR3 length: 15 residues. V was pared by 5 bases and J by 5 bases, with 19 bases between. Germline CDR1 SEHNR, CDR2 FQNEAQ (reference sequence).

The V and J genes are TRBV9 and TRBJ2-1; D ambiguous. Trimming shortened V by 3 bases and J by 3 bases, and 13 bases separated the two germline ends. The germline CDR1 and CDR2 sequences are SGDLS and YYNGEE. The CDR3 covers 15 residues. The CDR3 region is CASSALPASYNEQFF. The CDR3 DNA is TGTGCCAGCAGCGCCCTACCAGCGAGCTACAATGAGCAGTTCTTC.

This clone appeared once. This chain connects TRBV29-1 to TRBJ2-3; D is perhaps TRBD1 (5 bases). CDR1 and CDR2 from the germline V gene are SQVTM and ANQGSEA. V dropped 2 bases and J dropped 1 base, with 13 bases sitting between them. This CDR3 contains 15 residues. The CDR3 coding sequence is TGCAGCGTTGAACCCCCCCAGGGTGGCACAGATACGCAGTATTTT. This encodes CSVEPPQGGTDTQYF.

J is TRBJ1-3 and V is TRBV5-1; D gene unclear. The V gene's germline CDR1 is SGHRS and CDR2 YFSETQ. This CDR3 is 15 amino acids long. V was trimmed by 1 base and J by 2 bases, leaving 10 bases between them. The CDR3: CASSLSGYTGNTIYF. CDR3 coding DNA: TGCGCCAGCAGCTTGTCGGGATATACTGGAAACACCATATATTTT.